This T cell receptor beta chain was captured by sequencing in a study of long-term antiretroviral therapy in people with HIV. The libraries were made with immunoSEQ v3.0 at survey level. Method: immunoSEQ multiplex PCR; TCRdb's copy keeps in-frame clones and lacks some. The sample contains fewer than 15,000 clones, about 83% of which appear only once. This CDR3 spans 17 amino acids. V shed 6 bases and J shed 0 bases, with 17 bases lying between them. Germline CDR1 reads LGHNA; CDR2 reads YSLEER. The clonotype was recovered from a man between 35 and 55 years old with HIV. The chain joins TRBV4-3 to TRBJ2-2, with D possibly being TRBD1 (6 bases). The specimen comprised unsorted PBMCs, sampled 3.4 years after starting antiretroviral therapy. Written as DNA, the CDR3 is TGCGCCAGCAGACCTTATAACAGGGCAGCGAACACCGGGGAGCTGTTTTTT. Its protein product is CASRPYNRAANTGELFF.